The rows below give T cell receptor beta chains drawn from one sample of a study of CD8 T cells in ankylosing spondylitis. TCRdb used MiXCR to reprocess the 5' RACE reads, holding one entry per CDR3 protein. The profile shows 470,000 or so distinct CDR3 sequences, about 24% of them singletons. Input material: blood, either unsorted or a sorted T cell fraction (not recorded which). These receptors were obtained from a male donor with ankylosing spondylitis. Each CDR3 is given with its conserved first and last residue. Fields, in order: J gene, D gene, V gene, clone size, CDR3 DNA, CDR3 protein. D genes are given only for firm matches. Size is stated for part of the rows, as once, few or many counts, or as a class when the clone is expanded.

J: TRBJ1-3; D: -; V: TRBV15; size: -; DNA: TGTGCCACCAGCAGTGGCTCTGGAAACACCATATATTTT; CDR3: CATSSGSGNTIYF
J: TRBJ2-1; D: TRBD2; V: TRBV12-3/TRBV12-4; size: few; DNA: TGTGCCAGCAGTTCCCCGGGGGGGATTTCCAATGAGCAGTTCTTC; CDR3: CASSSPGGISNEQFF
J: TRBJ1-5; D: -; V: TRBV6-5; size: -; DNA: TGTGCCAGCAGTTACTCCCCGGACAGTGATCAGCCCCAGCATTTT; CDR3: CASSYSPDSDQPQHF
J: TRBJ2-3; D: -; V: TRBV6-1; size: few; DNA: TGTGCCAGCTCGGGCGAGGGGGGTGACACGCAGTATTTT; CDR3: CASSGEGGDTQYF
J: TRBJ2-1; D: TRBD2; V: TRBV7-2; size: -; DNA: TGTGCCAGCAGCTTAGCAAGCGGGGTCACGTACAATGAGCAGTTCTTC; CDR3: CASSLASGVTYNEQFF
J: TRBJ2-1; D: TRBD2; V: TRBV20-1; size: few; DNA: TGCAGTGCTAGAGATAGACTAGCGGGAGGGCTTTTCAATGAGCAGTTCTTC; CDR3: CSARDRLAGGLFNEQFF
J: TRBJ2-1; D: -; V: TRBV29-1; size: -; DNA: TGCAGCTCGGGGCCGGGCTCCTACAATGAGCAGTTCTTC; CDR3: CSSGPGSYNEQFF
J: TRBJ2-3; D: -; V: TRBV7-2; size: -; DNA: TGTGCCAGCAGCTTAGGGCCCCAGGATACGCAGTATTTT; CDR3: CASSLGPQDTQYF
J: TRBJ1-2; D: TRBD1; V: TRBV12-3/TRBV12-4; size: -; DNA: TGTGCCAGCAGGCTGACAGGGGAGGGAGGCTACACCTTC; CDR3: CASRLTGEGGYTF
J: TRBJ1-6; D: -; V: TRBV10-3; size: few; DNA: TGTGCCATCAAATCAACGGGGAATAATTCACCCCTCCACTTT; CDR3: CAIKSTGNNSPLHF
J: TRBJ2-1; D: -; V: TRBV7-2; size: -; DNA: TGTGCCAGCAGCTTAGGACAGGCTATCAATGAGCAGTTCTTC; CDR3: CASSLGQAINEQFF
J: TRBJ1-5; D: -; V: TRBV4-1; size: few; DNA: TGCGCCAGCAGCCAAAGGGATTCCAATCAGCCCCAGCATTTT; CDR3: CASSQRDSNQPQHF
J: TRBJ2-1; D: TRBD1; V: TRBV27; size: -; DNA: TGTGCCAGCATTTTGACAGGGGGTAACAATGAGCAGTTCTTC; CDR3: CASILTGGNNEQFF
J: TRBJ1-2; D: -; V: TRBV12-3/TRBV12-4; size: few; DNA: TGTGCCAGCAGTTTAGGGGGGGCTTTCTATGGCTACACCTTC; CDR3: CASSLGGAFYGYTF
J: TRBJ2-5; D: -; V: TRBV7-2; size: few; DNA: TGTGCCAGCAGCTTAGTGGGGGGCCGTGGGGAGACCCAGTACTTC; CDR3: CASSLVGGRGETQYF
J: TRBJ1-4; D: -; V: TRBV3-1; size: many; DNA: TGTGCCAGCAGCCAAGGACTGACTAATGAAAAACTGTTTTTT; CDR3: CASSQGLTNEKLFF
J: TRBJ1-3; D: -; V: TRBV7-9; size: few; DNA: TGTGCCAGCAGCTTTACCCGTGAAGCTGGAAACACCATATATTTT; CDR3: CASSFTREAGNTIYF
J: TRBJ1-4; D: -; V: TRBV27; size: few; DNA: TGTGCCAGCAGTAACCCGCTATGGGGGAATGAAAAACTGTTTTTT; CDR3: CASSNPLWGNEKLFF
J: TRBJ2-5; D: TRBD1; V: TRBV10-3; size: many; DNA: TGTGCCATCAGCCGGGACAGGGTAGAGACCCAGTACTTC; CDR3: CAISRDRVETQYF
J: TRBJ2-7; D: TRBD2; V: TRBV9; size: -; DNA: TGTGCCAGCAGCGTAAGCCCGACTAGCGTGGCCTACGAGCAGTACTTC; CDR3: CASSVSPTSVAYEQYF
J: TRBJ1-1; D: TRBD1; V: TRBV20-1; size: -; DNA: TGCAGTGCTAGAGTCACCGGACAGGGGTTTGAAGCTTTCTTT; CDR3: CSARVTGQGFEAFF
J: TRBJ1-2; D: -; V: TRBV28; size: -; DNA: TGTGCCAGCCGTAAAGCTACGCAGGGCTACTATGGCTACACCTTC; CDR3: CASRKATQGYYGYTF
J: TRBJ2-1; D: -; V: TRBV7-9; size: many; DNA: TGTGCCAGCAGGGATTCCCCCCGCTTATCGGTCACTGAGCAGTTCTTC; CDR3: CASRDSPRLSVTEQFF
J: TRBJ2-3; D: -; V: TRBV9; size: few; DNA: TGTGCCAGCAGCGTAGCTTTAGATACGCAGTATTTT; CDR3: CASSVALDTQYF
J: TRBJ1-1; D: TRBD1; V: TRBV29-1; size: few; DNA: TGCAGCGTTTTCCGACAGGGGAATACAGGCACTGAAGCTTTCTTT; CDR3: CSVFRQGNTGTEAFF
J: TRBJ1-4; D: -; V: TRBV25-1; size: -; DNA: TGTGCCAGCAGTGAGTCAGGAGGTGGAAAACTGTTTTTT; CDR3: CASSESGGGKLFF
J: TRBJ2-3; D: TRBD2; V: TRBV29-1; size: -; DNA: TGCAGCGTTGCGGGGGGATCAGATACGCAGTATTTT; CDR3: CSVAGGSDTQYF
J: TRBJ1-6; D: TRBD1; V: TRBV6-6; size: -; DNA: TGTGCCAGCAGTCCTGGACAGGGGTCCCTCCACTTT; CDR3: CASSPGQGSLHF
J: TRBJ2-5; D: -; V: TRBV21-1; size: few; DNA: TGTGCCAGCAGCGAAAGAAGGGGAGGAGAGACCCAGTACTTC; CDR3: CASSERRGGETQYF
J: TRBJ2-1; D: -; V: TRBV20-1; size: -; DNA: TGCAGTGCTAGACAGAGGCGGGGGCCCTACAATGAGCAGTTCTTC; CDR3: CSARQRRGPYNEQFF
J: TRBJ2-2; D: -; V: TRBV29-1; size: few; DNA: TGCAGCGTTCATAGAGGGAACACCGGGGAGCTGTTTTTT; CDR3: CSVHRGNTGELFF
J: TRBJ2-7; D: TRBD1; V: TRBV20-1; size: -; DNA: TGCAGCCTTCAGGGGGCCTACGAGCAGTACTTC; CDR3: CSLQGAYEQYF
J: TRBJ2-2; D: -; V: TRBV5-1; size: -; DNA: TGCGCCAGCAGCTTCCTCCCGGGAGCCGGGGAGCTGTTTTTT; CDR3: CASSFLPGAGELFF
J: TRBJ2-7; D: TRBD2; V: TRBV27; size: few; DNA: TGTGCCAGCAGTCTGAGCGGGATCTACTACGAGCAGTACTTC; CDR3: CASSLSGIYYEQYF
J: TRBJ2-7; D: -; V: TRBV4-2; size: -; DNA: TGTGCCAGCAGCCAACGGCGGCCTCCCCAAACCTACGAGCAGTACTTC; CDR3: CASSQRRPPQTYEQYF
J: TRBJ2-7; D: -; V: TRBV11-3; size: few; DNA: TGTGCCAGCAGCTTAGATGGACCAAGCTACGAGCAGTACTTC; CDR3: CASSLDGPSYEQYF
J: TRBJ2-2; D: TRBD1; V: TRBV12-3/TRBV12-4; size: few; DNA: TGTGCCAGCAGCGCAGACAGGGTTGTAGCGAACACCGGGGAGCTGTTTTTT; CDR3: CASSADRVVANTGELFF
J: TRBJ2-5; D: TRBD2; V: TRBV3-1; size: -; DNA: TGTGCCAGCAGCCAAGATAAGAGGAGCGGGATGCAAGAGACCCAGTACTTC; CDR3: CASSQDKRSGMQETQYF
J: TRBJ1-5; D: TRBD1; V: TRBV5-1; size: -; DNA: TGCGCCAGCAGCTGGACAGGGATGGGTAATCAGCCCCAGCATTTT; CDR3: CASSWTGMGNQPQHF
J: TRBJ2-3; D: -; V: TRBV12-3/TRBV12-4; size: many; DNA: TGTGCCAGCAGCCCCCGGACTAGCACAGATACGCAGTATTTT; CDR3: CASSPRTSTDTQYF
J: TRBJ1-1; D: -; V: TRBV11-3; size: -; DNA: TGTGCCAGCAGCTTAGATCCGGGGGATGAAGCTTTCTTT; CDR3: CASSLDPGDEAFF
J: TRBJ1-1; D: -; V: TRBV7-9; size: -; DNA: TGTGCCAGCAGCCTAGAGGGTCTAACTGAAGCTTTCTTT; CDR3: CASSLEGLTEAFF
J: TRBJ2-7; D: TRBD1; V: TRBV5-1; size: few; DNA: TGCGCCAGCAGCCCTGGTGGAGGACAGGGGGCGAGCTCCTACGAGCAGTACTTC; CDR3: CASSPGGGQGASSYEQYF
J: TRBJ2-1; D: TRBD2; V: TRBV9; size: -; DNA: TGTGCCAGCAGCGTAGATAGCGGGAGGGCCGGGAATGAGCAGTTCTTC; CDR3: CASSVDSGRAGNEQFF
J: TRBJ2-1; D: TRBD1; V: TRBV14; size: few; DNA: TGTGCCAGTGGACTGGGGACAGCCTACAATGAGCAGTTCTTC; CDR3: CASGLGTAYNEQFF
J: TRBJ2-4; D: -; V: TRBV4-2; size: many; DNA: TGTGCCAGCAGCCTATACAGGGTTAACATTCAGTACTTC; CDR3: CASSLYRVNIQYF